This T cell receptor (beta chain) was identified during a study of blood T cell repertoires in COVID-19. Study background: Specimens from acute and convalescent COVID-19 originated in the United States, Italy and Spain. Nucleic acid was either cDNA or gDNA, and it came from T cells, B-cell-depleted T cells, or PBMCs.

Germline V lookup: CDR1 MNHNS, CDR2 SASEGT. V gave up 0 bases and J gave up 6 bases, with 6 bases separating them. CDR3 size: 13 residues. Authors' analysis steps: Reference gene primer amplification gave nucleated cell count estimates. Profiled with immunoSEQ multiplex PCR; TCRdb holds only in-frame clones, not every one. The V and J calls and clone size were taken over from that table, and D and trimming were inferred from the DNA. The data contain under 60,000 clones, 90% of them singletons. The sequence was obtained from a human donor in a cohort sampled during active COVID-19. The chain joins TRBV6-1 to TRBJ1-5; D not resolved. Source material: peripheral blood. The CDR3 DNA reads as TGTGCCAGCAGTGAAGCGGAGGGTCAGCCCCAGCATTTT. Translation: CASSEAEGQPQHF.